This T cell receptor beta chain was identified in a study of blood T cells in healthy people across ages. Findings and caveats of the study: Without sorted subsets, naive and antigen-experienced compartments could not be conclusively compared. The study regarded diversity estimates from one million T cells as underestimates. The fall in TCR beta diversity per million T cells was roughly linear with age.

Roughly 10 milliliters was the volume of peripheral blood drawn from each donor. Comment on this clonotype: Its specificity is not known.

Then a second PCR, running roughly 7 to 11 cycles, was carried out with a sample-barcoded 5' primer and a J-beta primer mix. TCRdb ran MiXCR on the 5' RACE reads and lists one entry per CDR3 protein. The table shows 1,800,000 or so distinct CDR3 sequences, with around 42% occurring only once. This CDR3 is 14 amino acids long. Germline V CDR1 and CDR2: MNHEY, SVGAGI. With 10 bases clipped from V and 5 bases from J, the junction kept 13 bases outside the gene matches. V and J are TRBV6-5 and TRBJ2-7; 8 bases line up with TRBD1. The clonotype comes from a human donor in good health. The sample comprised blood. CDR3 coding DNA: TGTGCCACTAAGGAGGCCCAGGGGGCGAACGAGCAGTACTTC. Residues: CATKEAQGANEQYF.